Included here is one T cell receptor beta chain sequence, with context. These data come from a study of T cell changes during pregnancy in multiple sclerosis. The data were produced by immunoSEQ multiplex PCR, yet TCRdb's version contains in-frame clones alone and is incomplete. The data show tens of thousands of clones, about 92% seen once. J was trimmed by 5 bases and V by 0 bases; bases with no gene match: 12. Germline values: CDR1 LNHDA, CDR2 SQIVND (reference sequence). The length of the CDR3 is 18 residues. The rearrangement joins TRBV19 to TRBJ2-5; 10 positions match TRBD2. This TCR was sampled from a female donor with multiple sclerosis, enrolled in a pregnancy study. This specimen was peripheral blood, taken before pregnancy. This CDR3 is CASSIDVLAGDDKETQYF. CDR3 sequence (DNA): TGTGCCAGTAGTATAGATGTCCTAGCGGGAGATGACAAGGAGACCCAGTACTTC.